This is a list of T cell receptor beta chains from one sample in a study of shared clonotypes between healthy human individuals. The table came from immunoSEQ multiplex PCR; TCRdb's copy has only in-frame clones and leaves some out. The sample holds 1.5 million to 1.9 million clones, around 98% seen once. The material sequenced was naive CD4+ T cells sorted from blood. The receptors originated from a man younger than 45 in good health. Both conserved end residues are trimmed from each CDR3. Each record gives: D gene, V gene, CDR3 protein. D genes are given only for firm matches.

>TRBD2|TRBV5-1
ASSAGGRWDEQF
>TRBD2|TRBV18
ASSPLTSGVTDTQY
>NA|TRBV19
ASSISGPSYEQY
>NA|TRBV27
ASSKTARAPYEQY
>TRBD2|TRBV5-6
ASSLILAGYYEQY
>TRBD1|TRBV27
ASSARDRGVYQETQY
>NA|TRBV13
ASSYSSADSEQY
>NA|TRBV5-5
ASSLLMGASNEQF
>TRBD2|TRBV7-3
ASSKPDVVGREENSYNEQF
>NA|TRBV5-4
ASSLHPTGNTEAF
>NA|TRBV7-9
ASSFLVPGAF
>NA|TRBV10-1
ASSDSVNEKLF
>TRBD2|TRBV6-6
ASSFPLGLGTGELF
>NA|TRBV28
ASSSVWRPLLEQY
>TRBD2|TRBV28
ASSFGIAGNQETQY
>NA|TRBV7-9
ASSYVPGVSYEQY
>TRBD1|TRBV9
ASSVEEGASSYEQY
>TRBD2|TRBV7-8
ASSLELAGVSEQF
>NA|TRBV19
ASSTGVGSNQPQH
>TRBD2|TRBV5-1
ASSLWTSGTYEQY
>NA|TRBV9
ASSGSNGSRPYEQY
>TRBD2|TRBV18
ASSVAGGVSKNIQY
>NA|TRBV27
ASSLMPLRSTSYEQY
>TRBD1|TRBV6-4
ASRGQLNTEAF
>TRBD2|TRBV7-2
ASSSGPGAGGFEQY